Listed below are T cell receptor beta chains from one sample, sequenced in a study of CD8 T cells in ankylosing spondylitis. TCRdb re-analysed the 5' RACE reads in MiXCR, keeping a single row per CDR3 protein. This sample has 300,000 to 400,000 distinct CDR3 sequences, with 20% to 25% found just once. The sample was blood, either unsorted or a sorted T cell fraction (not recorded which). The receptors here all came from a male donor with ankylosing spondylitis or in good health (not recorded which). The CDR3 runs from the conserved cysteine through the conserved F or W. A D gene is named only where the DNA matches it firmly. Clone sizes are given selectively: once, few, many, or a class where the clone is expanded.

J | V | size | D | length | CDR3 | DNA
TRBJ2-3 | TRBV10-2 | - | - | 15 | CASTRTPASTDTQYF | TGCGCCAGCACAAGGACACCCGCTAGCACAGATACGCAGTATTTT
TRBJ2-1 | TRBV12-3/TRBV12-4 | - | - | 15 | CASTHLTSLHNEQFF | TGTGCCAGCACCCACCTTACTTCCCTCCACAATGAGCAGTTCTTC
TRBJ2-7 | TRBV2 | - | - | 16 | CASSERAGVLGSEQYF | TGTGCCAGCAGTGAACGGGCAGGGGTCTTGGGGTCCGAGCAGTACTTC
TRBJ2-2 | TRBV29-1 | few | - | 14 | CSAPSGQNTGELFF | TGCAGCGCCCCGTCGGGACAGAACACCGGGGAGCTGTTTTTT
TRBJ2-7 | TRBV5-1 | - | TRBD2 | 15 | CASSLEAGGFYEQYF | TGCGCCAGCAGCTTGGAGGCGGGGGGCTTCTACGAGCAGTACTTC
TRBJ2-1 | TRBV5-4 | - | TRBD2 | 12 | CASSLTSGLQFF | TGTGCCAGCAGCTTGACTAGCGGGCTACAGTTCTTC
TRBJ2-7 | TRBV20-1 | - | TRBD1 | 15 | CSARGRDRGSLEQYF | TGCAGTGCTAGAGGTCGGGACAGGGGGTCCCTCGAGCAGTACTTC
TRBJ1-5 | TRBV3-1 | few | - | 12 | CASSQLGQPQHF | TGTGCCAGCAGCCAATTAGGTCAGCCCCAGCATTTT
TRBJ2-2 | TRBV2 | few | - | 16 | CASREEQAPNTGELFF | TGTGCCAGCAGGGAAGAGCAAGCACCGAACACCGGGGAGCTGTTTTTT
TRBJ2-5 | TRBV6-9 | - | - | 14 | CADRGDPGGETQYF | TGTGCGGATAGGGGGGACCCTGGGGGGGAGACCCAGTACTTC
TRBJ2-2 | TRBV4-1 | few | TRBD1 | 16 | CASSQTGTGLPGELFF | TGCGCCAGCAGCCAAACCGGGACAGGACTCCCCGGGGAGCTGTTTTTT
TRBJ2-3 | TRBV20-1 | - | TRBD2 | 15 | CSTFRGLADTDTQYF | TGCAGTACCTTTAGAGGACTAGCGGACACAGATACGCAGTATTTT
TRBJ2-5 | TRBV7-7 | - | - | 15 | CASSLVEGAPETQYF | TGTGCCAGCAGCTTAGTGGAGGGGGCCCCAGAGACCCAGTACTTC
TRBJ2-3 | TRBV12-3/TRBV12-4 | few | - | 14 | CASSLSLGTDTQYF | TGTGCCAGCAGTTTAAGTCTGGGCACAGATACGCAGTATTTT
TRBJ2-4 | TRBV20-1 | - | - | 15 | CSARPPHVAKNIQYF | TGCAGTGCTAGACCCCCACACGTAGCCAAAAACATTCAGTACTTC
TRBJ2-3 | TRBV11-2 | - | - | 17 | CASTFRGADPSTDTQYF | TGTGCCAGCACCTTTAGAGGGGCTGACCCTAGCACAGATACGCAGTATTTT
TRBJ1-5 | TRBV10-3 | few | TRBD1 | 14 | CAISEGQDVAPQHF | TGTGCCATCAGTGAGGGACAGGACGTGGCGCCCCAGCATTTT
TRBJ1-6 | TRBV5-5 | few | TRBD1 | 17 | CASRWEEGAQWNSPLHF | TGTGCCAGCAGGTGGGAAGAGGGGGCTCAGTGGAATTCACCCCTCCACTTT
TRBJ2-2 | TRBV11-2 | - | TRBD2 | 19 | CASSLWNDGGAGSTGELFF | TGTGCCAGCAGCTTATGGAACGACGGGGGGGCAGGGAGCACCGGGGAGCTGTTTTTT
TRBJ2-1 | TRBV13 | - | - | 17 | CASSMGPGTSSYNEQFF | TGTGCCAGCTCAATGGGCCCAGGGACGAGCTCCTACAATGAGCAGTTCTTC
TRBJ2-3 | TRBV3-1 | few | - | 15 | CASSQDYGLTDTQYF | TGTGCCAGCAGCCAAGATTACGGCCTAACAGATACGCAGTATTTT
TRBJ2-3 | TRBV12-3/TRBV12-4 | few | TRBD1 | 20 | CASSSYEETGTGGGTDTQYF | TGTGCCAGCAGTTCCTATGAAGAGACAGGGACAGGGGGTGGTACAGATACGCAGTATTTT
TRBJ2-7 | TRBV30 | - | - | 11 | CAWKVSYEQYF | TGTGCCTGGAAGGTCAGCTACGAGCAGTACTTC
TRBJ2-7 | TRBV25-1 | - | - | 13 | CASSVGDNYEQYF | TGTGCCAGCAGTGTAGGGGATAACTACGAGCAGTACTTC
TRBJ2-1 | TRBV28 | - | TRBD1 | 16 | CASSDPTGAPYNEQFF | TGTGCCAGCAGCGACCCGACAGGGGCCCCCTACAATGAGCAGTTCTTC
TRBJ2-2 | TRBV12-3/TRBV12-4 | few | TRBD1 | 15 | CASSPGQENTGELFF | TGTGCCAGCAGTCCCGGACAGGAGAACACCGGGGAGCTGTTTTTT
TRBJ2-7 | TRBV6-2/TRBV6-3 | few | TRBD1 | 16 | CASNGQGPSTTYEQYF | TGTGCCAGCAACGGACAGGGGCCATCTACCACCTACGAGCAGTACTTC
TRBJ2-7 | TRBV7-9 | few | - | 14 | CASSLTDGFYEQYF | TGTGCCAGCAGCTTAACGGACGGTTTCTACGAGCAGTACTTC
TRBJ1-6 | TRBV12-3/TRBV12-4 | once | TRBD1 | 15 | CASSLGDREISPLHF | TGTGCCAGCAGTTTGGGGGACAGAGAAATTTCACCCCTCCACTTT
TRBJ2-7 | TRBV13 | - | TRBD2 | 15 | CASSPGTSGLYEQYF | TGTGCCAGCAGCCCCGGGACTAGCGGACTGTACGAGCAGTACTTC
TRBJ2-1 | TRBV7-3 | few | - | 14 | CASSSVSRGGEQFF | TGTGCCAGCAGCTCGGTGTCAAGGGGAGGTGAGCAGTTCTTC
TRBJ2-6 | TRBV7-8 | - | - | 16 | CASSSPLTSGANVLTF | TGTGCCAGCAGCTCACCCCTGACCTCTGGGGCCAACGTCCTGACTTTC
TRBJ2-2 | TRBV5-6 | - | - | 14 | CASSLLANTGELFF | TGTGCCAGCAGCTTGCTGGCGAACACCGGGGAGCTGTTTTTT
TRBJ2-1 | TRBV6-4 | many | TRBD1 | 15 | CASSSGTGGYNEQFF | TGTGCCAGCAGCTCCGGGACAGGGGGCTACAATGAGCAGTTCTTC
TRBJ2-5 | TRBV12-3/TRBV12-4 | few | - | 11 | CASSFGQTQYF | TGTGCCAGCAGTTTTGGTCAGACCCAGTACTTC
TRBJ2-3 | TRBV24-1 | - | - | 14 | CATRGTDTTDTQYF | TGTGCCACCCGCGGGACTGACACCACAGATACGCAGTATTTT
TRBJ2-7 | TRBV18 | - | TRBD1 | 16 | CASSPRTGSNTYEQYF | TGTGCCAGCTCACCAAGGACAGGGTCAAATACCTACGAGCAGTACTTC
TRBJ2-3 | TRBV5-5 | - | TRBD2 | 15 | CASRGGLARTDTQYF | TGTGCCAGCAGGGGGGGACTAGCGAGGACAGATACGCAGTATTTT
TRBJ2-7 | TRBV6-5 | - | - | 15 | CASSSPSQEPYEQYF | TGTGCCAGCAGTTCGCCGTCACAGGAACCCTACGAGCAGTACTTC
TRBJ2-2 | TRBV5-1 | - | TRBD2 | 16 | CASSSWTSGADGELFF | TGCGCCAGCAGCTCGTGGACTAGCGGGGCGGATGGGGAGCTGTTTTTT
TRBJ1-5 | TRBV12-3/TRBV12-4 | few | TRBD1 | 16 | CASSWPGGGGNQPQHF | TGTGCCAGCAGTTGGCCAGGGGGGGGTGGCAATCAGCCCCAGCATTTT
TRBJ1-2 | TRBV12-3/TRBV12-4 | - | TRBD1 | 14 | CASTPRTGLLRYTF | TGTGCCAGCACCCCAAGGACAGGCTTACTTCGCTACACCTTC
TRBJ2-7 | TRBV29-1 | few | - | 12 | CSVQGDSYEQYF | TGCAGCGTTCAAGGGGACTCCTACGAGCAGTACTTC
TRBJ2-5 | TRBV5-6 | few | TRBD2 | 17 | CASSLLAGGLVEETQYF | TGTGCCAGCAGCTTACTAGCGGGGGGCCTCGTAGAAGAGACCCAGTACTTC
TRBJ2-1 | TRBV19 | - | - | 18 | CASSANFNRIFSYNEQFF | TGTGCCAGTAGTGCAAATTTTAACAGGATCTTCTCCTACAATGAGCAGTTCTTC
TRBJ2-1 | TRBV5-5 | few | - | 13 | CASRSSEYNEQFF | TGTGCCAGCAGGAGCTCCGAATACAATGAGCAGTTCTTC
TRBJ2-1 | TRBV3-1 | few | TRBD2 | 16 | CASSQGARTSNNEQFF | TGTGCCAGCAGCCAAGGGGCCCGGACTAGCAACAATGAGCAGTTCTTC
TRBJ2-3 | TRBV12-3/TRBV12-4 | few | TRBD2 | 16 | CASSFGGGTSTDTQYF | TGTGCCAGCAGTTTCGGCGGGGGGACTAGCACAGATACGCAGTATTTT
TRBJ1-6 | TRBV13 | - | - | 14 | CASSSPTGYSPLHF | TGTGCCAGCAGTTCCCCCACAGGATATTCACCCCTCCACTTT
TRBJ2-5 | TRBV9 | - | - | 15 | CASSSQGDPQETQYF | TGTGCCAGCAGCTCCCAAGGGGACCCTCAAGAGACCCAGTACTTC
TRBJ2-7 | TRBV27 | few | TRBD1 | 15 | CASSDQTGGSYEQYF | TGTGCCAGCAGTGACCAGACAGGGGGCTCCTACGAGCAGTACTTC
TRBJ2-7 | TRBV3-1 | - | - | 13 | CASSRQLSYEQYF | TGTGCCAGCAGCCGACAGCTCTCCTACGAGCAGTACTTC
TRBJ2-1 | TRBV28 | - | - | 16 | CASSPPQVNPLNEQFF | TGTGCCAGCAGCCCCCCCCAGGTGAACCCCCTCAATGAGCAGTTCTTC
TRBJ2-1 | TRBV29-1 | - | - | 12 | CSVDEGGNEQFF | TGCAGCGTTGATGAAGGGGGGAATGAGCAGTTCTTC
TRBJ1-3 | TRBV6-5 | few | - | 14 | CASSYRGTGNTIYF | TGTGCCAGCAGTTACCGGGGGACTGGAAACACCATATATTTT
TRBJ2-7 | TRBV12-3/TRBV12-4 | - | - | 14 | CASSLRQNPYEQYF | TGTGCCAGCAGTTTACGGCAGAACCCCTACGAGCAGTACTTC